Each of the 2 T cell receptor beta chains below was sequenced from the same sample in a study of Ad26.COV2.S vaccination and SARS-CoV-2 variants. TCRdb's table, derived via immunoSEQ multiplex PCR, lists solely in-frame clones and lacks some. Of around 300,000 clones in the sample, approximately 90% were seen once. Regarding treatment: roughly 20 received Ad26.COV2.S at low or high dose, single or two shots; roughly five received placebo; per-sample allocation not given. Sampling was done on day 63 after the first vaccine or placebo injection. This material consisted of peripheral blood, taken in a trial of Ad26.COV2.S vaccine versus placebo. These receptors were taken from a person aged 18 to 59 who received the Ad26.COV2.S COVID-19 vaccine or a placebo.

This clone occurred once. The CDR3 nucleotides read TGTGCCACCAGCAGCCTCCGGGTCCAGGGCACCGGGGAGCTGTTTTTT. Amino acid sequence: CATSSLRVQGTGELFF. The chain carries TRBV15 and TRBJ2-2; perhaps TRBD1 as D (5 bases). V was trimmed by 3 bases and J by 4 bases, leaving 15 bases between them. The CDR3 extends over 16 amino acids. Germline V gene data show CDR1 as LNHNV and CDR2 as YYDKDF (reference sequence).

This clone was found a few times. The chain carries TRBV6-4 and TRBJ2-3; the D gene is possibly TRBD1 (5 bases). The CDR3 is 14 amino acids. Trimming took 4 bases from V and 2 from J, leaving 10 bases between them. Germline V CDR1 and CDR2: MRHNA, SNTAGT. CDR3 coding DNA: TGTGCCAGCAGTGCTGACAGTCTCACAGATACGCAGTATTTT. The encoded protein is CASSADSLTDTQYF.